Following are 28 T cell receptor beta chains from one sample sequenced in a study of Graves' ophthalmopathy and Graves' hyperthyroidism. The TCR beta CDR3 regions underwent amplification from RNA transcripts. An opening RT-PCR round employed HTBI primers and preceded a second-round multiplex PCR. TCRdb processed the multiplex PCR reads anew with MiXCR; each CDR3 protein has one entry. The sample includes about 400,000 distinct CDR3 sequences, about 17% of them seen just once. The sequencing input was peripheral blood. The receptors stem from a woman aged 18-29 years with Graves' ophthalmopathy.

This clonotype was counted many times. This chain uses TRBV24-1 with TRBJ2-5; D gene unclear. V dropped 5 bases and J dropped 0 bases, with 9 bases sitting between them. The CDR3 spans 14 residues. Per the germline V gene, CDR1 is KGHDR and CDR2 is SFDVKD. The CDR3 nucleotides are TGTGCCACCAGTGGCCCCTGGTACCAAGAGACCCAGTACTTC. Translating gives CATSGPWYQETQYF.

There are many counts of this clonotype. This chain uses TRBV28 with TRBJ2-2, with a possible D match to TRBD1 (6 bases). Per germline, CDR1 MDHEN and CDR2 SYDVKM. The CDR3 is 16 residues long. V dropped 4 bases and J dropped 1 base, with 13 bases sitting between them. The chain's CDR3 is CASSYHGTQNTGELFF. The CDR3 nucleotides read TGTGCCAGCAGTTACCACGGGACACAGAACACCGGGGAGCTGTTTTTT.

This clonotype showed up many times. The chain combines TRBV7-2 with TRBJ2-7; D remains unclear. The CDR3 is made up of 13 amino acids. The V gene lost 0 bases and the J gene lost 7 bases, with 10 bases spanning the gap. From germline, CDR1 is SGHTA and CDR2 FQGNSA. CDR3 residues: CASSLARMEEQYF. For the CDR3, the DNA is TGTGCCAGCAGCTTAGCCAGGATGGAGGAGCAGTACTTC.

This clonotype was counted at least ten times. The chain employs TRBV18 and TRBJ1-5, with 7 positions matching TRBD1. Trimming at V came to 3 bases and at J to 6 bases, leaving 8 bases not matched to a gene. This CDR3 is 15 amino acids long. The V gene's germline CDR1 is KGHSH and CDR2 LQKENI. The CDR3 here is CASSPYRGEGQPQHF. The CDR3 nucleotides are TGTGCCAGCTCACCGTACAGGGGAGAAGGTCAGCCCCAGCATTTT.

The table lists this clonotype with many counts. The chain uses TRBV6-5 and TRBJ2-5; 13 nucleotides align to TRBD2. This CDR3 comprises 17 residues. CDR1 and CDR2 (germline): MNHEY, SVGAGI. V was pared by 10 bases and J by 4 bases, with 15 bases of the junction left unmatched. The CDR3 sequence: CATNKLAGGPRGETQYF. The CDR3, as DNA: TGTGCCACAAACAAACTAGCGGGGGGGCCTCGGGGAGAGACCCAGTACTTC.

This clonotype was counted ten times or more. The genes are TRBV6-1 and TRBJ2-5; D possibly corresponds to TRBD2 (6 bases). The CDR3 spans 15 residues. In germline, CDR1 is MNHNS, CDR2 SASEGT. Trimming took off 6 bases at V and 5 bases at J, with 19 bases between the two ends. In DNA, the CDR3 is TGTGCCAGCAGACGTACCAAGGAGGGAAGGGAGACCCAGTACTTC. Encoded protein: CASRRTKEGRETQYF.

V is TRBV12-3 or TRBV12-4 and J is TRBJ2-5; D perhaps matches TRBD2 (6 bases). Deletions cut 0 bases from V and 6 bases from J, with 8 bases between. The CDR3 extends over 13 amino acids. This CDR3 is CASSLAGGQTQYF. In nucleotides, the CDR3 is TGTGCCAGCAGTTTAGCGGGAGGCCAGACCCAGTACTTC.

The sample holds many counts of this clonotype. The chain uses TRBV20-1 and TRBJ2-5, with D tentatively TRBD1 (6 bases). Germline CDR1 is DFQATT and CDR2 is SNEGSKA (reference sequence). V was cut by 6 bases and J by 4 bases, with 15 bases left in between. This CDR3 region has 13 residues. The CDR3 is CSASPRGLETQYF. CDR3 nucleotides: TGCAGTGCCAGCCCCAGGGGCTTAGAGACCCAGTACTTC.

V usage is TRBV6-2 or TRBV6-3 and J usage is TRBJ2-7, with 9 positions matching TRBD2. The CDR3 runs 13 residues. Trimming at V came to 7 bases and at J to 4 bases, leaving 5 bases not matched to a gene. Germline V gene sequence: CDR1 MNHEY, CDR2 SVGEGT. CDR3 protein: CASKASGEYEQYF. The CDR3 bases are TGTGCCAGCAAAGCTAGCGGGGAATACGAGCAGTACTTC.

The chain uses TRBV7-2 and TRBJ1-2; TRBD1 is a possible D gene (6 bases). The CDR3 extends over 14 amino acids. V lost 6 bases and J lost 2, with 13 bases in between. Germline V gives CDR1 SGHTA, CDR2 FQGNSA. CDR3 protein: CASSPDSGNYGYTF. DNA of the CDR3: TGTGCCAGCAGTCCGGACAGTGGAAACTATGGCTACACCTTC. Together with reference TRBV7-2 and TRBJ1-2, the CDR3 gives the full variable domain: GAGVSQSPSNKVTEKGKDVELRCDPISGHTALYWYRQSLGQGLEFLIYFQGNSAPDKSGLPSDRFSAERTGGSVSTLTIQRTQQEDSAVYLCASSPDSGNYGYTFGSGTRLTVV.

In its sample, this clonotype was seen many times. J is TRBJ2-7 and V is TRBV28; the D gene is possibly TRBD2 (6 bases). The CDR3 length is 14 residues. Germline CDR1 is MDHEN and CDR2 is SYDVKM. The germline V and J ends were trimmed by 6 bases and 6 bases, with 18 bases remaining between them. Written as DNA, the CDR3 is TGTGCCAGCAGCCTTGCCCAGGGAGGTATCGAGCAGTACTTC. This codes for CASSLAQGGIEQYF.

This clonotype was seen at least ten times. The chain is built from TRBV7-2 and TRBJ2-7, with D maybe TRBD2 (5 bases). This CDR3 comprises 15 residues. Trimming pared 5 bases from V and 3 bases from J, leaving 17 bases between. Germline V gene lookup returns CDR1 SGHTA and CDR2 FQGNSA. CDR3 protein: CASSPSRSTHYEQYF. The CDR3 DNA follows: TGTGCCAGCAGCCCTAGCAGGTCTACACACTACGAGCAGTACTTC.

The rearrangement joins TRBV12-3 or TRBV12-4 to TRBJ1-5, with 7 bases aligning to TRBD1. V shed 6 bases and J 9 bases; nucleotides not matched to a gene: 8. The CDR3 length is 13 residues. The CDR3 DNA sequence: TGTGCCAGCAGAAGGGACAGCGAGGGGCCCCAGCATTTT. Its protein product is CASRRDSEGPQHF.

This clonotype was detected ten times or more. The chain has TRBV28 and TRBJ2-7; D is perhaps TRBD2 (6 bases). The CDR3 has 16 residues. V lost 6 bases to trimming and J lost 2 bases, with 20 bases between them. Germline CDR1 MDHEN, CDR2 SYDVKM. CDR3 sequence reads: CASRSTATSFAYEQYF. For the CDR3, the DNA is TGTGCCAGCAGATCTACTGCCACTAGCTTTGCCTACGAGCAGTACTTC. The entire variable domain, with the rest obtained from reference TRBV28 and TRBJ2-7, is as follows: DVKVTQSSRYLVKRTGEKVFLECVQDMDHENMFWYRQDPGLGLRLIYFSYDVKMKEKGDIPEGYSVSREKKERFSLILESASTNQTSMYLCASRSTATSFAYEQYFGPGTRLTVT.

This clonotype was seen at least ten times. The rearrangement uses TRBV6-5 and TRBJ1-1; 9 positions match TRBD1. After removal of 6 bases from V and 10 bases from J, the junction contained 12 bases not matched to a gene. Looked up from germline, CDR1 is MNHEY and CDR2 is SVGAGI. The CDR3 is 14 amino acids. The CDR3 DNA is TGTGCCAGCAGAACCTCCGACAGGGGGAGGGGAGCTTTCTTT. This codes for CASRTSDRGRGAFF.

This clonotype was counted many times. The genes are TRBV25-1 and TRBJ2-2; D is unclear. The CDR3 has 11 amino acids. CDR1 is MGHDK and CDR2 is SYGVNS in the germline V gene. Trimming took off 6 bases at V and 7 bases at J, with 6 bases between the two ends. The DNA for the CDR3 is TGTGCCAGCAGATTTGGCGGGGAGCTGTTTTTT. It specifies CASRFGGELFF.

This clonotype was recorded a few times. The chain recombines TRBV29-1 with TRBJ2-5, with D uncertain. V was clipped by 4 bases and J by 1 base, with 19 bases between them. The CDR3 loop spans 16 amino acids. CDR1 is SQVTM, CDR2 ANQGSEA, per germline. In DNA form, the CDR3 reads TGCAGCGTTGTACCCCTTACCCGGGCTCCCCAAGAGACCCAGTACTTC. Its translation: CSVVPLTRAPQETQYF.

This clonotype is termed medium-sized. The chain uses TRBV6-2 or TRBV6-3 and TRBJ2-2; the D is unclear. The V end was cut by 5 bases, the J end by 5 bases, with 6 bases between. The CDR3 contains 12 residues. Germline CDR1 reads MNHEY; CDR2 reads SVGEGT. The CDR3 bases are TGTGCCAGCAGTACCAATACCGGGGAGCTGTTTTTT. Translated, it gives CASSTNTGELFF.

This chain connects TRBV6-2 or TRBV6-3 to TRBJ2-7, with 12 bases identical to TRBD2. V lost 1 base to trimming and J lost 4 bases; unmatched junction nucleotides: 8. Germline-derived CDR1 and CDR2 are MNHEY and SVGEGT. The CDR3 spans 17 residues. The CDR3 region has the DNA TGTGCCAGCAGTTACTTCCCCCGGACTAGCGGGAAATACGAGCAGTACTTC. The encoded protein is CASSYFPRTSGKYEQYF.

This clonotype was detected many times. The J gene is TRBJ1-5, the V gene TRBV11-1, with a weak D call TRBD1 (5 bases). CDR3 length: 12 residues. Germline-derived CDR1 and CDR2 are SGHAT and FQDESV (reference sequence). Trimming shortened V by 3 bases and J by 7 bases, and 7 bases separated the two germline ends. DNA of the CDR3: TGTGCCAGCAGCTTCAGGGTCCAGCCCCAGCATTTT. It translates to CASSFRVQPQHF.

This clonotype was recorded many times. V is TRBV15 and J is TRBJ2-7; 10 positions agree with TRBD2. The CDR3 loop spans 13 amino acids. CDR1 is LNHNV and CDR2 is YYDKDF in the germline V gene (reference sequence). V dropped 7 bases and J dropped 1; count of bases not matched to a gene: 1. The CDR3 spells CATTSGGSYEQYF. The CDR3, as DNA: TGTGCCACCACTAGCGGGGGTTCCTACGAGCAGTACTTC.

The chain carries TRBV28 and TRBJ1-2; tentatively, D is TRBD1 (5 bases). Germline lookup yields CDR1 MDHEN and CDR2 SYDVKM. V dropped 5 bases and J dropped 7 bases, with 20 bases sitting between them. The CDR3 length is 15 residues. The CDR3 region is CASSLGAARFGGYTF. CDR3 bases: TGTGCCAGCAGTCTCGGGGCAGCTCGTTTTGGTGGCTACACCTTC.

The sample holds many counts of this clonotype. The gene calls are TRBV27 and TRBJ2-4; 7 bases line up with TRBD2. V lost 6 bases, J lost 3 bases, and 11 bases stayed unmatched. CDR1 is MNHEY, CDR2 SMNVEV, per germline (reference sequence). There are 16 residues in the CDR3. CDR3 nucleotides: TGTGCCAGCAGATCAATCAGCGGGATAGGCAAAAACATTCAGTACTTC. It encodes CASRSISGIGKNIQYF.

This clonotype was recorded many times. Written as DNA, the CDR3 is TGTGCCAGCAGTTTAACGGGGTACTATGGCTACACCTTC. Its translation: CASSLTGYYGYTF. The J gene is TRBJ1-2, the V gene TRBV12-3 or TRBV12-4, with D hard to call. Trimming removed 2 bases from V and 3 bases from J, with 7 bases in between. This CDR3 is 13 amino acids long.

Ten or more counts support this clonotype. The V and J genes are TRBV28 and TRBJ2-7; D tentatively reads TRBD1 or TRBD2 (5 bases each). The germline V gene has CDR1 MDHEN and CDR2 SYDVKM. The CDR3 spans 14 residues. V was cut by 5 bases and J by 7 bases, with 18 bases left in between. This chain's CDR3 is CASSRIGGRYEQYF. CDR3 DNA: TGTGCCAGCAGTCGTATTGGGGGAAGATATGAGCAGTACTTC.

This clonotype was observed many times. The V and J genes are TRBV30 and TRBJ1-6, with 7 bases aligning to TRBD1. CDR1 is GTSNPN and CDR2 is SVGIG in the germline V gene (reference sequence). Germline trimming cut 5 bases from V and 3 bases from J; bases unmatched to any gene: 4. This CDR3 is 14 amino acids long. CDR3 region: CAWQQGNYNSPLHF. The CDR3 DNA reads as TGTGCCTGGCAACAGGGGAACTATAATTCACCCCTCCACTTT.

This clonotype was counted many times. The V and J genes are TRBV12-3 or TRBV12-4 and TRBJ2-7, with D maybe TRBD1 (6 bases). CDR3 length equals 15 residues. The V and J ends lost 0 bases and 1 base respectively, with 10 bases between them. CDR3 bases: TGTGCCAGCAGTTTAGCACAGGGCCATTCCTACGAGCAGTACTTC. Its translation: CASSLAQGHSYEQYF.

This clonotype was seen ten or more times. V is TRBV11-2 and J is TRBJ2-7; 11 bases align to TRBD1. Germline-derived CDR1 and CDR2 are SGHAT and FQNNGV. V lost 1 base, J lost 6 bases, and 5 bases stayed unmatched. There are 15 residues in the CDR3. The CDR3 is CASSLVGTGGGEQYF. CDR3 nucleotide sequence: TGTGCCAGCAGCTTAGTAGGGACAGGGGGTGGCGAGCAGTACTTC.